Each of the 14 T cell receptor beta chains below was sequenced from the same sample in a study of cytomegalovirus exposure and HLA in healthy donors (dated by TCRdb to between 2016 and 2019). Receptor amplification or capture employed the immunoSEQ multiplex PCR assay. A mixture of 60 forward primers for TCR Vbeta segments and 13 reverse primers for TCR Jbeta segments was used in the multiplex PCR. TCRdb took over this immuneACCESS table, retaining in-frame rearrangements with V and J assigned. Such tables are incomplete; in checked studies, under half of the missing clones stem from an unresolved V gene, and the remainder is unexplained. The sample has around 150,000 clones on record, approximately 80% of them singletons. Around 8% of the sample is held by the ten biggest clonotypes. The sample comprised PBMCs. The receptor source for this set is a male donor in good health and CMV-seropositive.

This clone appeared a single time. The CDR3 loop is CASSLGTGIGELFF. As DNA, the CDR3 is TGTGCCAGCAGCCTGGGGACAGGGATCGGGGAGCTGTTTTTT. The rearrangement links TRBV7-2 to TRBJ2-2; 9 positions match TRBD1. CDR3 length: 14 amino acids. Trimming cost V 5 bases and J 7 bases; bases outside gene matches: 5. Germline V gene lookup returns CDR1 SGHTA and CDR2 FQGNSA.

A single count supports this clone. In the same sample, other DNA sequences code for this CDR3. V usage is TRBV7-6 and J usage is TRBJ2-5; no firm D call. Trimming shortened V by 5 bases and J by 2 bases, and 3 bases separated the two germline ends. The CDR3 contains 11 residues. Germline CDR1 reads SGHVS; CDR2 reads FNYEAQ. The CDR3, as DNA: TGTGCCAGCAGCCCTCAAGAGACCCAGTACTTC. It specifies CASSPQETQYF.

The chain's CDR3 is CASSLTAGRSSYEQYF. In DNA form, the CDR3 reads TGTGCCAGCAGCTTAACAGCGGGGAGAAGTAGCTACGAGCAGTACTTC. The rearrangement links TRBV7-2 to TRBJ2-7, with TRBD2 matching 7 bases. Germline V gives CDR1 SGHTA, CDR2 FQGNSA. The CDR3 covers 16 residues. With 2 bases clipped from V and 3 bases from J, the junction kept 10 bases outside the gene matches.

The chain is built from TRBV7-9 and TRBJ2-1; D is possibly TRBD2 (6 bases). The germline V gene has CDR1 SEHNR and CDR2 FQNEAQ (reference sequence). The CDR3 is made up of 15 amino acids. The V gene lost 8 bases and the J gene lost 2 bases, with 16 bases spanning the gap. For the CDR3, the DNA is TGTGCCAGCGTCTCGGTAGGGGAGGCCTACAATGAGCAGTTCTTC. Translated: CASVSVGEAYNEQFF. The full variable domain, completed using reference TRBV7-9 and TRBJ2-1, is DTGVSQNPRHKITKRGQNVTFRCDPISEHNRLYWYRQTLGQGPEFLTYFQNEAQLEKSRLLSDRFSAERPKGSFSTLEIQRTEQGDSAMYLCASVSVGEAYNEQFFGPGTRLTVL.

The chain joins TRBV7-2 to TRBJ2-7; 7 nucleotides agree with TRBD1. Trimming took 5 bases from V and 6 from J; bases not matched to a gene: 7. The CDR3 totals 13 residues. Germline V gives CDR1 SGHTA, CDR2 FQGNSA. The CDR3 sequence is CASSQGQSREQYF. The CDR3 region has the DNA TGTGCCAGCAGCCAGGGACAGTCGCGCGAGCAGTACTTC. Full variable domain (rest looked up from reference TRBV7-2 and TRBJ2-7): GAGVSQSPSNKVTEKGKDVELRCDPISGHTALYWYRQSLGQGLEFLIYFQGNSAPDKSGLPSDRFSAERTGGSVSTLTIQRTQQEDSAVYLCASSQGQSREQYFGPGTRLTVT.

The chain employs TRBV5-5 and TRBJ1-2; D unresolved. Between the trimmed V and J ends, which lost 2 bases and 1 base, there was a span of 15 bases. The germline gives CDR1 SGHKS, CDR2 YYEKEE (reference sequence). CDR3 length: 16 amino acids. CDR3 nucleotides: TGTGCCAGCAGCTTTGAACCAGAGGGCTATAACTATGGCTACACCTTC. Amino acids: CASSFEPEGYNYGYTF.

This clone was recorded only once. The chain links TRBV30 to TRBJ1-3, with D possibly matching TRBD1 (6 bases). This CDR3 region has 15 residues. Germline lookup yields CDR1 GTSNPN and CDR2 SVGIG (reference sequence). V lost 0 bases and J lost 2, with 11 bases in between. CDR3 bases: TGTGCCTGGAGTGTCGGGGGGGCGCCTGGAAACACCATATATTTT. Translated: CAWSVGGAPGNTIYF. Together with reference TRBV30 and TRBJ1-3, the CDR3 gives the full variable domain: SQTIHQWPATLVQPVGSPLSLECTVEGTSNPNLYWYRQAAGRGLQLLFYSVGIGQISSEVPQNLSASRPQDRQFILSSKKLLLSDSGFYLCAWSVGGAPGNTIYFGEGSWLTVV.

The rearrangement joins TRBV11-2 to TRBJ2-1, with TRBD1 identical over 7 bases. The germline gives CDR1 SGHAT, CDR2 FQNNGV. Losses at the gene ends were 3 bases for V and 12 bases for J; bases not matched to a gene: 8. The CDR3 has 13 residues. CDR3 sequence: CASSLAGGPWQFF. The CDR3 bases are TGTGCCAGCAGCTTGGCAGGGGGACCTTGGCAGTTCTTC.

The chain joins TRBV27 to TRBJ2-3; TRBD2 matches 12 bases. This CDR3 is built from 17 residues. CDR1 is MNHEY, CDR2 SMNVEV, per germline (reference sequence). Trimming cost V 7 bases and J 10 bases; bases outside gene matches: 18. The CDR3 loop is CASIPLGLAGPRGAQYF. In nucleotides, the CDR3 is TGTGCCAGCATCCCCCTCGGACTAGCGGGGCCCCGAGGGGCGCAGTATTTT.

V and J are TRBV7-9 and TRBJ2-3, with 9 bases fitting TRBD1. Germline V gene sequence: CDR1 SEHNR, CDR2 FQNEAQ (reference sequence). V gave up 6 bases and J gave up 0 bases; unmatched junction bases: 4. The CDR3 has 15 amino acids. The CDR3 sequence: CASSPGTGSTDTQYF. In DNA form, the CDR3 reads TGTGCCAGCAGTCCCGGGACAGGGAGCACAGATACGCAGTATTTT.

The chain has TRBV28 and TRBJ2-6; TRBD1 might be the D (5 bases). The CDR3 runs 16 residues. Germline CDR1 is MDHEN and CDR2 is SYDVKM. Trimming shortened V by 8 bases and J by 0 bases, and 14 bases separated the two germline ends. Here the CDR3 reads CASHRFSSSGANVLTF. The CDR3 nucleotides are TGTGCCAGCCACAGGTTCTCCAGCTCTGGGGCCAACGTCCTGACTTTC.

The chain employs TRBV28 and TRBJ2-7, with 13 bases fitting TRBD2. The CDR3 is 16 residues long. Germline assignment: CDR1 MDHEN and CDR2 SYDVKM. V gave up 3 bases and J gave up 7 bases; unmatched junction bases: 9. CDR3 residues: CASSFSRTSGSREQYF. The CDR3 region has the DNA TGTGCCAGCAGTTTTTCGAGGACTAGCGGGAGTAGGGAGCAGTACTTC.

The chain recombines TRBV30 with TRBJ1-2; tentatively, D is TRBD1 (6 bases). V shed 8 bases and J shed 6 bases, with 16 bases lying between them. The CDR3 loop spans 12 amino acids. Germline V gene lookup returns CDR1 GTSNPN and CDR2 SVGIG (reference sequence). Written as DNA, the CDR3 is TGTGCCCTTCCGGAGGGGGGGGATGGCTACACCTTC. It yields the protein CALPEGGDGYTF.

The chain couples TRBV30 to TRBJ2-5; tentative D call: TRBD2 (6 bases). Germline CDR1 and CDR2: GTSNPN and SVGIG (reference sequence). The V gene lost 0 bases and the J gene lost 4 bases, with 12 bases spanning the gap. This CDR3 comprises 14 residues. The DNA of the CDR3 is TGTGCCTGGAGTGTAATCGGAGGGGTAGAGACCCAGTACTTC. It yields the protein CAWSVIGGVETQYF.